The rows below give T cell receptor beta chains drawn from one sample of a study of blood T cell repertoires in COVID-19. Profiling relied on immunoSEQ multiplex PCR, and the TCRdb table lists in-frame clones only, not all of them. The sample consists of a few hundred thousand clones, roughly 88% of them appearing once. Sequenced input: peripheral blood. These TCRs come from a human donor in a cohort sampled during active COVID-19. Both conserved end residues are part of each CDR3. D genes are given only for firm matches. The size entry is marked missing in some rows and otherwise reads once, few, many or a size class.

v_gene	d_gene	j_gene	abundance	CDR3aa	CDR3nt
TRBV10-3	TRBD1	TRBJ1-1	.	CAISVQGAMNTEAFF	TGTGCCATCAGTGTACAGGGGGCAATGAACACTGAAGCTTTCTTT
TRBV20-1	TRBD1	TRBJ2-7	.	CSASRRQGFYEQYF	TGCAGTGCTAGTCGAAGACAGGGGTTCTACGAGCAGTACTTC
TRBV11-2	TRBD1	TRBJ2-7	.	CASSSAAGQGMYEQYF	TGTGCCAGCAGCTCCGCGGCGGGACAGGGGATGTACGAGCAGTACTTC
TRBV5-4	TRBD1	TRBJ1-2	once	CASWDRGNYGYTF	TGTGCCAGCTGGGACAGGGGGAACTATGGCTACACCTTC
TRBV19	.	TRBJ2-2	.	CASNSGELFF	TGTGCCAGTAATAGCGGGGAGCTGTTTTTT
TRBV5-1	TRBD1	TRBJ2-7	.	CASSLGGTGGFPYEQYF	TGCGCCAGCAGCTTGGGGGGTACAGGGGGCTTTCCCTACGAGCAGTACTTC
TRBV19	TRBD2	TRBJ2-3	.	CASSVRLAGVADTQYF	TGTGCCAGTAGTGTACGACTAGCGGGAGTGGCAGATACGCAGTATTTT
TRBV9	.	TRBJ2-6	.	CASSPTTGANVLTF	TGTGCCAGCAGCCCTACCACTGGGGCCAACGTCCTGACTTTC
TRBV15	.	TRBJ2-2	.	CATSRDGTHHANTGELFF	TGTGCCACCAGCAGAGATGGGACACACCACGCGAACACCGGGGAGCTGTTTTTT
TRBV5-6	TRBD1	TRBJ1-1	.	CASTQGVRNTEAFF	TGTGCCAGCACCCAGGGGGTCCGGAACACTGAAGCTTTCTTT
TRBV28	.	TRBJ1-2	.	CASRRTGTATYGYTF	TGTGCCAGCAGACGCACAGGGACGGCAACTTATGGCTACACCTTC
TRBV5-1	.	TRBJ1-1	.	CASRYGTEAFF	TGCGCCAGCAGATACGGCACTGAAGCTTTCTTT
TRBV4-1	.	TRBJ1-1	once	CASSQDSRVESEAFF	TGCGCCAGCAGCCAAGATAGCAGGGTAGAGTCTGAAGCTTTCTTT
TRBV6-2/TRBV6-3	.	TRBJ2-3	.	CASSYSTSSSTDTQYF	TGTGCCAGCAGTTACTCTACTAGTTCTAGCACAGATACGCAGTATTTT
TRBV5-1	.	TRBJ1-5	.	CASSSEPRGHNQPQHF	TGCGCCAGCAGCTCGGAGCCGCGGGGGCACAATCAGCCCCAGCATTTT
TRBV7-2	.	TRBJ1-4	once	CASSFGGREKLFF	TGTGCCAGCAGCTTCGGCGGGAGAGAAAAACTGTTTTTT
TRBV9	.	TRBJ1-5	few	CASSAGNQPQHF	TGTGCCAGCAGCGCCGGTAATCAGCCCCAGCATTTT
TRBV27	.	TRBJ1-1	.	CASSLSGVTEAFF	TGTGCCAGCAGTTTATCAGGGGTGACTGAAGCTTTCTTT
TRBV12-5	.	TRBJ2-7	few	CASGTSTTPYEQYF	TGTGCTAGTGGTACGTCGACGACTCCCTACGAGCAGTACTTC
TRBV5-1	TRBD1	TRBJ1-2	.	CASSLTGTGAYGYTF	TGCGCCAGCAGCTTGACGGGGACAGGGGCCTATGGCTACACCTTC
TRBV19	TRBD1	TRBJ2-7	.	CASSIDPTGSLFEQYF	TGTGCCAGTAGTATAGATCCGACAGGGAGCCTATTCGAGCAGTACTTC
TRBV7-2	TRBD1	TRBJ1-2	.	CASSLSAPGQGSGGYTF	TGTGCCAGCAGCTTAAGCGCCCCCGGACAGGGGAGTGGCGGCTACACCTTC
TRBV7-9	TRBD1	TRBJ1-2	few	CASSKLMTGAPNYGYTF	TGTGCCAGCAGCAAGCTTATGACAGGGGCACCTAACTATGGCTACACCTTC
TRBV2	TRBD2	TRBJ2-7	.	CASWSDRGGPEQYF	TGTGCCAGCTGGAGTGATCGGGGGGGACCCGAGCAGTACTTC
TRBV11-3	TRBD2	TRBJ2-7	.	CASSFHSGGASEQYF	TGTGCCAGCAGCTTCCATAGCGGGGGGGCTTCCGAGCAGTACTTC
TRBV27	TRBD1	TRBJ2-7	.	CASSPGTGFRGEQYF	TGTGCCAGCAGTCCAGGGACAGGGTTTCGTGGCGAGCAGTACTTC
TRBV2	TRBD2	TRBJ2-1	.	CASRVAGGSYNEQFF	TGTGCCAGCAGGGTAGCGGGAGGGTCCTACAATGAGCAGTTCTTC
TRBV28	TRBD1	TRBJ2-7	.	CASSFLQLDRGPYEQYF	TGTGCCAGCAGTTTCCTGCAATTGGACAGGGGCCCCTACGAGCAGTACTTC
TRBV15	TRBD1	TRBJ1-2	.	CATSRDPPTGGDNYGYTF	TGTGCCACCAGCAGAGATCCCCCAACAGGGGGAGATAACTATGGCTACACCTTC
TRBV9	TRBD2	TRBJ2-3	.	CASSSRPGSGRSTDTQYF	TGTGCCAGCAGCTCCCGCCCCGGTAGCGGGAGATCCACAGATACGCAGTATTTT
TRBV21-1	.	TRBJ1-5	.	CASSAQQVNSNQPQHF	TGTGCCAGCAGCGCCCAACAGGTCAATAGCAATCAGCCCCAGCATTTT
TRBV9	TRBD1	TRBJ1-1	.	CASSVSGTGDTEAFF	TGTGCCAGCAGCGTGTCCGGGACAGGGGACACTGAAGCTTTCTTT
TRBV7-9	.	TRBJ1-1	.	CASSSQGTVDTEAFF	TGTGCCAGCAGCTCGCAGGGGACGGTGGACACTGAAGCTTTCTTT
TRBV10-3	.	TRBJ2-5	.	CAINQGGGETQYF	TGTGCCATCAACCAGGGAGGTGGAGAGACCCAGTACTTC
TRBV28	TRBD2	TRBJ2-7	.	CASSLLLAGGYEQYF	TGTGCCAGCAGTTTATTGCTAGCGGGGGGCTACGAGCAGTACTTC
TRBV27	.	TRBJ1-2	.	CASTKAGGARSYGYTF	TGTGCCAGCACCAAGGCGGGGGGGGCGAGGTCCTATGGCTACACCTTC
TRBV27	.	TRBJ1-5	.	CASSLDRNQPQHF	TGTGCCAGCAGCCTAGACAGGAATCAGCCCCAGCATTTT
TRBV13	.	TRBJ2-1	.	CASSQTGLYNEQFF	TGTGCCAGCAGCCAAACGGGACTCTACAATGAGCAGTTCTTC
TRBV9	.	TRBJ1-3	.	CASSPQGSSGGNTIYF	TGTGCCAGCAGCCCGCAGGGGTCATCGGGGGGAAACACCATATATTTT
TRBV25-1	TRBD2	TRBJ2-7	.	CASSAQGLEYEQYF	TGTGCCAGCAGTGCCCAAGGACTAGAATACGAGCAGTACTTC
TRBV15	TRBD1	TRBJ1-5	.	CATSREGQGQKHF	TGTGCCACCAGCAGAGAGGGACAGGGCCAAAAGCATTTT
TRBV27	.	TRBJ1-4	.	CASSPRGQANEKLFF	TGTGCCAGCAGTCCCCGAGGGCAGGCTAATGAAAAACTGTTTTTT
TRBV7-2	.	TRBJ1-3	.	CASSPTGPGNTIYF	TGTGCCAGCAGCCCAACAGGGCCAGGAAACACCATATATTTT
TRBV27	.	TRBJ2-7	.	CASSLRAPTEQYF	TGTGCCAGCAGTTTAAGAGCCCCCACCGAGCAGTACTTC
TRBV27	.	TRBJ1-1	few	CASSGVGAGEAFF	TGTGCCAGCAGTGGGGTGGGGGCGGGTGAAGCTTTCTTT
TRBV6-1	.	TRBJ2-6	once	CASSELNIRSGANVLTF	TGTGCCAGCAGTGAACTCAACATTCGCTCTGGGGCCAACGTCCTGACTTTC
TRBV12-3/TRBV12-4	TRBD1	TRBJ1-5	.	CASKGTGVQPQHF	TGTGCCAGCAAAGGGACAGGTGTTCAGCCCCAGCATTTT
TRBV4-3	.	TRBJ2-1	.	CASSRFTGTEQFF	TGCGCCAGCAGTCGTTTCACGGGTACTGAGCAGTTCTTC
TRBV19	TRBD2	TRBJ2-1	.	CASSSLLAGGRNEQFF	TGTGCCAGTAGTTCATTACTAGCGGGAGGGCGGAATGAGCAGTTCTTC
TRBV7-3	.	TRBJ2-3	.	CASSLGGRMDTQYF	TGTGCCAGCAGCTTAGGAGGGAGGATGGATACGCAGTATTTT
TRBV29-1	TRBD2	TRBJ2-7	.	CSVLGLAGTYEQYF	TGCAGCGTTCTTGGACTAGCGGGCACCTACGAGCAGTACTTC
TRBV28	.	TRBJ1-1	.	CASSFRRGRYTEAFF	TGTGCCAGCAGTTTCCGGCGGGGGAGGTACACTGAAGCTTTCTTT
TRBV6-5	TRBD2	TRBJ2-1	.	CASSYQTSGRGEQFF	TGTGCCAGCAGTTACCAGACTAGCGGGAGGGGTGAGCAGTTCTTC
TRBV7-9	TRBD2	TRBJ2-7	.	CASRGTINEQYF	TGTGCCAGCAGGGGGACTATCAACGAGCAGTACTTC